One T cell receptor (beta chain) is described in this entry. Authors' analysis steps: Amplified reference gene primers provided the basis for estimating nucleated cell counts. Using immunoSEQ multiplex PCR, the repertoire was profiled, and TCRdb retains in-frame clones only, with some absent. V, J and clone size derive from that table, while D and trimming were established from the DNA sequence. The sample contains fewer than 250,000 clones, almost 85% of which appear only once. The CDR3 has 15 amino acids. V shed 4 bases and J 7 bases; nucleotides not matched to a gene: 7. Per germline, CDR1 MDHEN and CDR2 SYDVKM. The data belong to a study of blood T cell repertoires in COVID-19. In the study overall: Acute and convalescent COVID-19 specimens originated in the United States, Italy and Spain. T cells, B-cell-depleted T cells, or PBMCs provided the cDNA or gDNA that served as material.

The V gene is TRBV28, the J gene TRBJ1-6, with 7 bases that match TRBD1. Sequenced: peripheral blood. The sequence came from a woman between 65 and 79 years old with active or convalescent COVID-19. The CDR3 region is CASSSMTGTNSPLHF. In DNA, the CDR3 is TGTGCCAGCAGTTCGATGACAGGGACCAATTCACCCCTCCACTTT. The entire variable domain, with the rest obtained from reference TRBV28 and TRBJ1-6, is as follows: DVKVTQSSRYLVKRTGEKVFLECVQDMDHENMFWYRQDPGLGLRLIYFSYDVKMKEKGDIPEGYSVSREKKERFSLILESASTNQTSMYLCASSSMTGTNSPLHFGNGTRLTVT.